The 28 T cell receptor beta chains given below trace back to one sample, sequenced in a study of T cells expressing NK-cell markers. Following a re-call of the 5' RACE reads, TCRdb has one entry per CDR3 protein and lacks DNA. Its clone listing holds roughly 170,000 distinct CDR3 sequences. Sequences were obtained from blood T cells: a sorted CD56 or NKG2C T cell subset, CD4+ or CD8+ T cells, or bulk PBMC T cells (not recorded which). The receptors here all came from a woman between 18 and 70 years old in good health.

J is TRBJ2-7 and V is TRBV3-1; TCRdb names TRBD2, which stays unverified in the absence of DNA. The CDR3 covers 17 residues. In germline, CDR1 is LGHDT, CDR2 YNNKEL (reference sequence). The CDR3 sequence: CASSQDLSPGFSYEQYF.

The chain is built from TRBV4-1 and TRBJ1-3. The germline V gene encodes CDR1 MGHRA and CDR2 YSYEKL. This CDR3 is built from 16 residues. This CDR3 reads CASSQSPVVSGNTIYF.

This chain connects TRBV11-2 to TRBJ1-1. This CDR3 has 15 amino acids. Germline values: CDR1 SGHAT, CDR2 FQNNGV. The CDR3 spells CASSLIGLSVPEAFF.

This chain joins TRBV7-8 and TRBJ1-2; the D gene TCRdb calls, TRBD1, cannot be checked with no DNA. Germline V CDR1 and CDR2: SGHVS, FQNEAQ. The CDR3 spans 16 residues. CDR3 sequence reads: CASSLAPGISNYGYTF.

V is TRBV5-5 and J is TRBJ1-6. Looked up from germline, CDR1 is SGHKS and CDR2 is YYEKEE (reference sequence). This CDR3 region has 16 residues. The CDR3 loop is CASSLEGSPRYSPLHF.

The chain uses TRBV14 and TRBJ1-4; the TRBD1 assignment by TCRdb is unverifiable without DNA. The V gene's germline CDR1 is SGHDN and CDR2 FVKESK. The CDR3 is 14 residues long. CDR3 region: CASSPRTSLEKLFF.

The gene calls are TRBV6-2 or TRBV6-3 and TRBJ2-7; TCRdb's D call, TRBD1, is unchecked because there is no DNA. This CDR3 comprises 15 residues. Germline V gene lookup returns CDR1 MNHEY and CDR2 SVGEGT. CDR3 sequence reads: CASSMTGGRTYEQYF.

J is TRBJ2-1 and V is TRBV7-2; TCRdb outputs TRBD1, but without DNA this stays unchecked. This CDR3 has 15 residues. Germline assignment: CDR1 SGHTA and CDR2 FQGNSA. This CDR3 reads CASSLVGGRVDEQFF.

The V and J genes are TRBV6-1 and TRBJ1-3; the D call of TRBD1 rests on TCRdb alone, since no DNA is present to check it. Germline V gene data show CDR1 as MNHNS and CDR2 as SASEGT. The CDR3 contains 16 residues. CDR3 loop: CASSERWLPDGNTIYF.

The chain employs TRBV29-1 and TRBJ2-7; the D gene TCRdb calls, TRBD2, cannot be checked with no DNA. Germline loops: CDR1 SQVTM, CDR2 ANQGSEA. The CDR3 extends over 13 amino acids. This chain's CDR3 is CSVKVNEGYEQYF.

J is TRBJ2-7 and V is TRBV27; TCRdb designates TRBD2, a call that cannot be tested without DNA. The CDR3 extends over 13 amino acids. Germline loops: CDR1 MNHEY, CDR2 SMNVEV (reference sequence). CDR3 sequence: CASSLNPPYEQYF.

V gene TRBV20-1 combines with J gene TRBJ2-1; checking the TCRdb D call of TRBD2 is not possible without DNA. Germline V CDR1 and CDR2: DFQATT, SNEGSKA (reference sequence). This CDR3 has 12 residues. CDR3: CSARGPAGEQFF.

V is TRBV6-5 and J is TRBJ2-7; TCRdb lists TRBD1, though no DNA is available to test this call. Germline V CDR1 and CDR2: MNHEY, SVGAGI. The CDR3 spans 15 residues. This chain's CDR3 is CASSFGPGQMYEQYF.

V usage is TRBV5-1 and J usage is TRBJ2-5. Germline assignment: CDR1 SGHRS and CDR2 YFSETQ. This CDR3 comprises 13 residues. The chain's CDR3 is CASRTQNRETQYF. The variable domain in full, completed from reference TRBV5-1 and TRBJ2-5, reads KAGVTQTPRYLIKTRGQQVTLSCSPISGHRSVSWYQQTPGQGLQFLFEYFSETQRNKGNFPGRFSGRQFSNSRSEMNVSTLELGDSALYLCASRTQNRETQYFGPGTRLLVL.

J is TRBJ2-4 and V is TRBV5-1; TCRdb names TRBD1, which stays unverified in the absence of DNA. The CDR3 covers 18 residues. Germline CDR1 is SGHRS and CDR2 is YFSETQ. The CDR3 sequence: CASSLGSSGTGAKNIQYF.

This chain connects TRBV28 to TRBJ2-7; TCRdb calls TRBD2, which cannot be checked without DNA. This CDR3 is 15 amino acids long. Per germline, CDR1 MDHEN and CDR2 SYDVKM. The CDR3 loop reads CASKSAGGLRNEQYF.

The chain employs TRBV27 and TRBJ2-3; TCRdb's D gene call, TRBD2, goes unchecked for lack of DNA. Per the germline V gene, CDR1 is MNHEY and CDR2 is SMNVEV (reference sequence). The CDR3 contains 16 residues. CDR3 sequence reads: CASSLWRLEEPDTQYF.

The CDR3 reads CASMGPYNEQFF. The genes are TRBV27 and TRBJ2-1; TCRdb returns TRBD2, unconfirmable since there is no DNA. Germline loops: CDR1 MNHEY, CDR2 SMNVEV (reference sequence). This CDR3 region has 12 residues.

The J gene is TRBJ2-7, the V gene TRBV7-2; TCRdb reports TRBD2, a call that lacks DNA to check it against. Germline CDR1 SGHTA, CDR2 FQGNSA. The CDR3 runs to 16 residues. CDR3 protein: CASSLNDRGLAGEQYF.

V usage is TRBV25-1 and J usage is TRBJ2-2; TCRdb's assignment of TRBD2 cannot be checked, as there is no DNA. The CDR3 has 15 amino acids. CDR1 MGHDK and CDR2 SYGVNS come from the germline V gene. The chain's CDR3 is CASSEFGRHTGELFF.

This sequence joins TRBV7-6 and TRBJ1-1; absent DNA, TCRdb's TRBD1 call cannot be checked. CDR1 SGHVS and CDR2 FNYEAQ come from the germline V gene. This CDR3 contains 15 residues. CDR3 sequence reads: CASSLPRGAETEAFF.

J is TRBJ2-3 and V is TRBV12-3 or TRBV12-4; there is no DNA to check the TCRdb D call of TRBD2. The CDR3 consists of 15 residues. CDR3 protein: CASSRSGSLSDTQYF.

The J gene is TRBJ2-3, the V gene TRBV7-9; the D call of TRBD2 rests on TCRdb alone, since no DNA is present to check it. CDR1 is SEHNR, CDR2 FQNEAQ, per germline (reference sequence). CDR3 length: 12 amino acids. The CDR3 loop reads CASSLSFRAEYF.

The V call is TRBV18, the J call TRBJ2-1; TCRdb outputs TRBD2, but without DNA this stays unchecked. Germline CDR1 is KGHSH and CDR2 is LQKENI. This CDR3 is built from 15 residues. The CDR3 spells CASSPLAGGVDEQFF.

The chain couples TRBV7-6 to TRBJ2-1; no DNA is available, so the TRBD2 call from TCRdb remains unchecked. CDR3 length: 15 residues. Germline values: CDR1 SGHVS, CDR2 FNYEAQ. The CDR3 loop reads CASSPVGGRANEQFF.

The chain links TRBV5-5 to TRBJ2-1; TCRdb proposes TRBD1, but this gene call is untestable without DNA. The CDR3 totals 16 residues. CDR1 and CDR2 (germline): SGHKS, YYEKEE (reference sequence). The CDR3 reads CASSLASGTYYNEQFF. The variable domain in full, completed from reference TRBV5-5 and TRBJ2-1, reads DAGVTQSPTHLIKTRGQQVTLRCSPISGHKSVSWYQQVLGQGPQFIFQYYEKEERGRGNFPDRFSARQFPNYSSELNVNALLLGDSALYLCASSLASGTYYNEQFFGPGTRLTVL.

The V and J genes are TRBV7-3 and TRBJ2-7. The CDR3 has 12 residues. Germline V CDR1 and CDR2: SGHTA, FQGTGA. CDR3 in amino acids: CASGDQNYEQYF.

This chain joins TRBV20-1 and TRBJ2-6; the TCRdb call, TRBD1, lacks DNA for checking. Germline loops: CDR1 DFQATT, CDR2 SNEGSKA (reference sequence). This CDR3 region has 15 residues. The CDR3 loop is CSARGGQPGANVLTF.